This T cell receptor beta chain was recorded in a study of cytomegalovirus exposure and HLA in healthy donors. Background on the study: Of 300 to 500 genotyped donors, about 80% grouped in the Caucasian-associated ancestry cluster. Study findings and constraints: When a later analysis compared HLA-associated TCR beta chains with equally common others, the HLA-associated chains turned out to be more clonally expanded and to have lower generation probabilities.

Germline values: CDR1 SGHNT, CDR2 YYREEE (reference sequence). The CDR3 sequence is 13 residues long. V was clipped by 4 bases and J by 6 bases; unmatched bases: 4. Concerning this clone: Its matching antigen is unknown.

In the PCR, 60 Vbeta and 13 Jbeta primers were used. Sequenced by immunoSEQ multiplex PCR; TCRdb stores in-frame clones only, minus some. Here the sample spans approximately 170,000 clones, around 75% being singletons. This clonotype was obtained from a male donor in good health and CMV-seronegative. Sequences were obtained from PBMCs. The chain recombines TRBV5-4 with TRBJ1-2; 9 bases match TRBD1. The CDR3 nucleotides are TGTGCCAGCAGCCGGACAGGGGCGGATGGCTACACCTTC. Its protein is CASSRTGADGYTF.